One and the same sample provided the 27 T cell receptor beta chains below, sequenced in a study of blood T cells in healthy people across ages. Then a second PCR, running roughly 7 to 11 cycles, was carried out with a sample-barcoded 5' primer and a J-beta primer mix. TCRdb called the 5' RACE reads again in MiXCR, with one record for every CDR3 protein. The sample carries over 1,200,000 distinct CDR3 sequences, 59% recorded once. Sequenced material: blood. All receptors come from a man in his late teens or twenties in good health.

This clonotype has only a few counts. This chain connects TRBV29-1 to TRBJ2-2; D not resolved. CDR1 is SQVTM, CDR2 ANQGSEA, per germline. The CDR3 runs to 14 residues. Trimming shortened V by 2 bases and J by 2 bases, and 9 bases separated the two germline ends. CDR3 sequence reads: CSVESPDNTGELFF. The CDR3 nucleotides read TGCAGCGTTGAAAGTCCAGATAACACCGGGGAGCTGTTTTTT.

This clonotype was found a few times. The CDR3 reads CASSTPQGTIETQYF. CDR3 bases: TGTGCCAGCAGCACGCCTCAGGGTACGATCGAGACCCAGTACTTC. This rearrangement joins TRBV7-2 to TRBJ2-5; D may be TRBD1 (5 bases). This CDR3 region has 15 residues. V gave up 5 bases and J gave up 5 bases, with 18 bases separating them. The germline gives CDR1 SGHTA, CDR2 FQGNSA.

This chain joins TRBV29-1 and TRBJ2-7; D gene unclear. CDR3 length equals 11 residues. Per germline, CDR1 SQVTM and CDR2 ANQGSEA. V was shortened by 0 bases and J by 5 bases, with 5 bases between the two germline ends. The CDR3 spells CSVEDKNEQYF. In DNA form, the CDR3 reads TGCAGCGTTGAAGACAAGAACGAGCAGTACTTC.

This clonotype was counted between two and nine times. CDR3 in DNA: TGTGCCACCAGTGATGCTCTAGCGGATGAGCAGTTCTTC. It is translated as CATSDALADEQFF. This chain links TRBV24-1 with TRBJ2-1, with 7 bases matching TRBD2. The CDR3 is 13 amino acids. CDR1 and CDR2 from the germline V gene are KGHDR and SFDVKD. V trimming: 3 bases; J trimming: 8 bases; junction bases outside the gene matches: 3.

CDR3 sequence reads: CSVSPGDGELYGYTF. For the CDR3, the DNA is TGCAGCGTTTCCCCCGGGGACGGGGAGCTCTATGGCTACACCTTC. The V call is TRBV29-1, the J call TRBJ1-2, with D perhaps matching TRBD1 (5 bases). V lost 5 bases and J lost 4, with 20 bases in between. Germline CDR1 and CDR2: SQVTM and ANQGSEA. This CDR3 comprises 15 residues.

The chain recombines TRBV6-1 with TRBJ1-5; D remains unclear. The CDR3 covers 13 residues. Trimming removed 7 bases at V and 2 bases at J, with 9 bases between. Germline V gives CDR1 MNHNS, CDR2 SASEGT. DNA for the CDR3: TGTGCCAGCAAGGCTATGGGCAATCAGCCCCAGCATTTT. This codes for CASKAMGNQPQHF.

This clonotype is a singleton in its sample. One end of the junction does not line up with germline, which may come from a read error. The CDR3 loop reads CASTLQMGTGGTPSSGANVLTF. CDR3 DNA: TGTGCCAGCACCTTACAAATGGGGACAGGGGGTACTCCATCCTCTGGGGCCAACGTCCTGACTTTC. The J gene is TRBJ2-6, the V gene TRBV11-1, with 11 bases aligning to TRBD1. The CDR3 spans 22 residues. In germline, CDR1 is SGHAT, CDR2 FQDESV (reference sequence).

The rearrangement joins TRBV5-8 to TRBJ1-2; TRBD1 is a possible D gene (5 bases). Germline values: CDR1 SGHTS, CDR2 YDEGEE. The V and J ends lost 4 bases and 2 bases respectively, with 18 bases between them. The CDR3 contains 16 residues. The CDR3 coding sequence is TGTGCCAGCAGCACGACAAGGGAGTGGGGGAACTATGGCTACACCTTC. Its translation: CASSTTREWGNYGYTF. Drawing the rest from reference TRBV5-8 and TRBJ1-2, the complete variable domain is EAGVTQSPTHLIKTRGQQATLRCSPISGHTSVYWYQQALGLGLQFLLWYDEGEERNRGNFPPRFSGRQFPNYSSELNVNALELEDSALYLCASSTTREWGNYGYTFGSGTRLTVV.

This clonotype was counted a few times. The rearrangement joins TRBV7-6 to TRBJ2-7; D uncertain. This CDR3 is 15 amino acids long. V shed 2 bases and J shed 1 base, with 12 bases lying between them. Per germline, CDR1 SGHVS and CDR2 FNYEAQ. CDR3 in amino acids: CASSLTLGRSYEQYF. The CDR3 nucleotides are TGTGCCAGCAGCTTAACCCTCGGCAGATCCTACGAGCAGTACTTC.

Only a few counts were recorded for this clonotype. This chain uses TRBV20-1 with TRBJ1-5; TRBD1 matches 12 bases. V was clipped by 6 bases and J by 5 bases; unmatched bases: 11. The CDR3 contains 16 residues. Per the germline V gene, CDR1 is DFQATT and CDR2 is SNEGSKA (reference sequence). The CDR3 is CSALRGGQGAHQPQHF. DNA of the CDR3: TGCAGTGCCCTAAGGGGGGGACAGGGGGCTCATCAGCCCCAGCATTTT.

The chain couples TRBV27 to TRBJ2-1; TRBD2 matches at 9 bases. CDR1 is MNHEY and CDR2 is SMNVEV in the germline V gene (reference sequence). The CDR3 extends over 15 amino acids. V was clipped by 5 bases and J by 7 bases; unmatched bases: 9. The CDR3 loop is CASSPLAGAINEQFF. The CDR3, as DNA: TGTGCCAGCAGTCCACTAGCGGGTGCTATTAATGAGCAGTTCTTC.

The CDR3 DNA follows: TGTGCCAGCAGCTTAATTATGCGTTGGATACTACGGGCTAGCGGATTCTACGAGCAGTACTTC. It specifies CASSLIMRWILRASGFYEQYF. The chain couples TRBV11-2 to TRBJ2-4; the match to TRBD2 covers 7 bases. The DNA end is a closer match to TRBJ2-7, so the J assignment may be wrong. Germline V gene lookup returns CDR1 SGHAT and CDR2 FQNNGV. The CDR3 sequence is 21 residues long.

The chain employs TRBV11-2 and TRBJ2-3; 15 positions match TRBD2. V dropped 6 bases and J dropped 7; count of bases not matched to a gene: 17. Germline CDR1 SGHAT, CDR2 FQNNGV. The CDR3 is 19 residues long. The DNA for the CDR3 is TGTGCCAGCAGACACGGGACTAGCGGGGGGCAATCCTTCAGGAATACGCAGTATTTT. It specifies CASRHGTSGGQSFRNTQYF.

The CDR3 here is CASSQLNIYGYTF. The CDR3 DNA sequence: TGTGCCAGCAGTCAGCTTAACATCTATGGCTACACCTTC. This chain uses TRBV6-2 or TRBV6-3 with TRBJ1-2; D is undetermined. CDR1 is MNHEY, CDR2 SVGEGT, per germline. The V gene lost 5 bases and the J gene lost 4 bases, with 11 bases spanning the gap. The CDR3 has 13 residues.

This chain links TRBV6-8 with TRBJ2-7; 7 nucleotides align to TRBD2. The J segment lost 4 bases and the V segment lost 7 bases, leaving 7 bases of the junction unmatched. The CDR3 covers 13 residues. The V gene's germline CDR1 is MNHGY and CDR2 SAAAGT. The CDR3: CASTSGCSYEQYF. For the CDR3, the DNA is TGTGCCAGCACTAGCGGCTGCTCTTACGAGCAGTACTTC.

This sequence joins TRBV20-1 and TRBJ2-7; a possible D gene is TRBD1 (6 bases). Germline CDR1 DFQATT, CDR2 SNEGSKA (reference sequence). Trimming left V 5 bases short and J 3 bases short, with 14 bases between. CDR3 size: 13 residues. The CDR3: CSAPDRLLYEQYF. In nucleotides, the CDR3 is TGCAGTGCTCCTGACAGGTTACTCTACGAGCAGTACTTC.

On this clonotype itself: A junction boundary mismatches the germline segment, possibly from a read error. CDR3 sequence (DNA): TGCAGCGTTGAAGTCCGGGGCGAGGGCTACGCCTTC. This translates into CSVEVRGEGYAF. The chain joins TRBV29-1 to TRBJ1-2; D may be TRBD1 (5 bases). Germline V gives CDR1 SQVTM, CDR2 ANQGSEA. The CDR3 consists of 12 residues.

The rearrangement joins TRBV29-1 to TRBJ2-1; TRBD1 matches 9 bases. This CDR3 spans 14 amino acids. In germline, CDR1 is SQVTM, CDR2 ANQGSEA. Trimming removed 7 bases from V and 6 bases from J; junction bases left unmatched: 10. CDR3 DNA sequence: TGCAGCGGCCTAACAGGGGGCACGGCCAATGAGCAGTTCTTC. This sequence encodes CSGLTGGTANEQFF.

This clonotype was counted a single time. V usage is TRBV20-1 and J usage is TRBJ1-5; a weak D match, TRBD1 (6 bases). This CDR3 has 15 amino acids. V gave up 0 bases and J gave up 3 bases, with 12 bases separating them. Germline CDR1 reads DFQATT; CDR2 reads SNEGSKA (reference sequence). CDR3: CSAREGAGANQPQHF. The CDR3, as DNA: TGCAGTGCTAGAGAAGGAGCAGGGGCCAATCAGCCCCAGCATTTT.

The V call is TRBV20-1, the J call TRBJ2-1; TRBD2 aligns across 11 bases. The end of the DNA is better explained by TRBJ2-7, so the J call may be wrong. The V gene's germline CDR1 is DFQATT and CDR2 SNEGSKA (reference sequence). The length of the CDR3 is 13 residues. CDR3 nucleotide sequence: TGCAGTGCCAGACTAGCGGGAAACAATGAGCAGTACTTC. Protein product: CSARLAGNNEQYF.

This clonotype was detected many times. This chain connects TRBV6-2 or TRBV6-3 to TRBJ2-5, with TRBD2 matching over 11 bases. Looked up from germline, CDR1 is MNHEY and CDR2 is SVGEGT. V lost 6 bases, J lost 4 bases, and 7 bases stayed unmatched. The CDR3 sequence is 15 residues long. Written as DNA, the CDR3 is TGTGCCAGCAGCCTCCTAGCGGGAGGAGGAGAGACCCAGTACTTC. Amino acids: CASSLLAGGGETQYF.

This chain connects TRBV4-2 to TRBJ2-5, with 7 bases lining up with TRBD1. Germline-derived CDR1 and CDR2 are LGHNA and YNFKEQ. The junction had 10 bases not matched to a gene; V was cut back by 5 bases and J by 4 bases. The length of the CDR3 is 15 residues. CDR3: CASSNRETGTETQYF. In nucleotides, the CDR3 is TGTGCCAGCAGCAATAGGGAGACAGGGACAGAGACCCAGTACTTC.

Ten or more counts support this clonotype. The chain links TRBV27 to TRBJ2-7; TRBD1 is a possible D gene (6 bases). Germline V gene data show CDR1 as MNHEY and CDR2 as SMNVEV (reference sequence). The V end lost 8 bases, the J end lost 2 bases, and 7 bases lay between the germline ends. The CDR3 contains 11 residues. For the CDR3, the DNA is TGTGCCAGCGGACAGCCCTACGAGCAGTACTTC. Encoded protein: CASGQPYEQYF.

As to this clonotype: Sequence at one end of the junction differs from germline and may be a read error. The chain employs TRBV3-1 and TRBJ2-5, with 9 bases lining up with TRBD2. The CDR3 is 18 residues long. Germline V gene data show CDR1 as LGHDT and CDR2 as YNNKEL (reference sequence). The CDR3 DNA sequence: TGTGCCGGCAGCCAAGATATGGGGCTAGCGGGACCTCAAGAGACCCAGTACTTC. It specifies CAGSQDMGLAGPQETQYF.

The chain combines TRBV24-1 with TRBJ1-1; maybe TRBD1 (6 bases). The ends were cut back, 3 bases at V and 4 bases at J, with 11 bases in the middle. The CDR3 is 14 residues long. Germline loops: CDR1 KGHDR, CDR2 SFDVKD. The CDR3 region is CATSDVQGSTEAFF. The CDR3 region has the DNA TGTGCCACCAGTGATGTACAGGGAAGCACTGAAGCTTTCTTT.

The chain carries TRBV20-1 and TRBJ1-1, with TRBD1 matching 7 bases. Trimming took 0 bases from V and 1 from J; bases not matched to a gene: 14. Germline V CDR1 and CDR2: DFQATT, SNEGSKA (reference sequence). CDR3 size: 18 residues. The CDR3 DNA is TGCAGTGCTAGAGATCGGTGGACAGGAGCCGGGACGAACACTGAAGCTTTCTTT. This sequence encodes CSARDRWTGAGTNTEAFF.

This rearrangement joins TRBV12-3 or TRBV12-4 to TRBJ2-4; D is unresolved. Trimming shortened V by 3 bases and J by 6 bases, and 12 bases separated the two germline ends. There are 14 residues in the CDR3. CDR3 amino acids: CASSFVGRTNIQYF. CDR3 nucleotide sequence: TGTGCCAGCAGTTTCGTTGGCAGGACAAACATTCAGTACTTC.